The 6 T cell receptor beta chains below were found in one sample sequenced in a study of graft-versus-host responses after intestinal transplantation. The repertoire was sequenced with immunoSEQ multiplex PCR; TCRdb's copy has only in-frame clones and lacks some. The sample records about 92,000 clones, about nine tenths being singletons. These TCRs' antigens remain unknown. The sample was unstimulated CD8+ T cells sorted from spleen or lymph node cells, taken before intestinal transplant. The receptors shown here come from a human donor who received an intestinal transplant.

The chain has TRBV4-1 and TRBJ1-5; D is possibly TRBD1 (5 bases). V was trimmed by 2 bases and J by 6 bases, leaving 29 bases between them. The V gene's germline CDR1 is MGHRA and CDR2 YSYEKL. CDR3 length: 20 residues. The DNA of the CDR3 is TGCGCCAGCAGCCAATTGCTCGCAGGGCAGCCAGTCCCCACAGGTCAGCCCCAGCATTTT. Amino acid sequence: CASSQLLAGQPVPTGQPQHF.

V gene TRBV4-1 combines with J gene TRBJ1-5; maybe TRBD1 (6 bases). The CDR3 is made up of 16 amino acids. Per the germline V gene, CDR1 is MGHRA and CDR2 is YSYEKL. V lost 0 bases to trimming and J lost 3 bases, with 12 bases between them. In DNA, the CDR3 is TGCGCCAGCAGCCAAGAAGGACAGCTCCTCAATCAGCCCCAGCATTTT. This gives the protein CASSQEGQLLNQPQHF.

The rearrangement joins TRBV27 to TRBJ2-2, with D unresolved. Germline CDR1 is MNHEY and CDR2 is SMNVEV (reference sequence). The CDR3 contains 12 residues. The V end was cut by 5 bases, the J end by 4 bases, with 5 bases between. In nucleotides, the CDR3 is TGTGCCAGCAGTCCAGGCACCGGGGAGCTGTTTTTT. Translated: CASSPGTGELFF.

In this sample, this clone turned up once. The chain employs TRBV5-1 and TRBJ2-2, with D uncertain. The V gene's germline CDR1 is SGHRS and CDR2 YFSETQ. The CDR3 consists of 11 residues. Between the trimmed V and J ends, which lost 9 bases and 6 bases, there was a span of 9 bases. The chain's CDR3 is CATNVAGELFF. The CDR3 nucleotides read TGCGCCACCAACGTAGCCGGGGAGCTGTTTTTT.

The chain carries TRBV4-1 and TRBJ2-3; 8 bases fit TRBD2. J gave up 3 bases and V 1 base, and 3 bases lay outside the gene matches. Germline loops: CDR1 MGHRA, CDR2 YSYEKL. The CDR3 spans 15 residues. CDR3: CASSQVQRGTDTQYF. CDR3 DNA: TGCGCCAGCAGCCAAGTACAGCGGGGGACAGATACGCAGTATTTT.

The chain couples TRBV29-1 to TRBJ2-7, with a tentative D call TRBD2 (5 bases). The V gene lost 0 bases and the J gene lost 3 bases, with 12 bases spanning the gap. Germline lookup yields CDR1 SQVTM and CDR2 ANQGSEA. The CDR3 runs 14 residues. The CDR3 region is CSVEDRDYIYEQYF. The CDR3 DNA reads TGCAGCGTTGAAGATCGAGACTACATCTACGAGCAGTACTTC.